Listed below are T cell receptor beta chains from one sample, sequenced in a study of T-cell memory formation after mild COVID-19. TCRdb called the 5' RACE reads again in MiXCR, with one record for every CDR3 protein. The sample records fewer than 250,000 distinct CDR3 sequences, roughly 18% being singletons. The sequenced sample was PBMCs or a T cell subset sorted from them (not recorded which). These receptors all stem from an adult woman who had mild COVID-19 (a few samples of this study predate the infection). Cell type and time point are not known. The CDR3 runs from the conserved cysteine through the conserved F or W. The order of the fields is V gene, CDR3 protein.

TRBV29-1 | CSVRGLAGHPDTQYF
TRBV6-6 | CASSYSEAYEQYF
TRBV12-3/TRBV12-4 | CASSYARQSQFF
TRBV27 | CASSSGGPGEQYF
TRBV2 | CASSNYRGTGELFF
TRBV4-1 | CASSQDLSWQPGDTGELFF
TRBV6-5 | CASRGTSGSYEQYF
TRBV6-2/TRBV6-3 | CASSHAGAGYTF
TRBV6-1 | CASSEYPGVNYGYTF
TRBV7-9 | CASSPGTGFHEQYF
TRBV29-1 | CSVEDDLGVETQYF
TRBV7-2 | CASSLQTVPSYEQYF
TRBV10-3 | CAISGSGGNREAFF
TRBV6-5 | CASRRRNEQFF
TRBV5-1 | CASRVAGTSNTEAFF
TRBV20-1 | CSAIVAAGDGDTQYF
TRBV7-9 | CASSPLVGYGGEYNEQFF
TRBV10-3 | CATGQGATTTEAFF
TRBV4-1 | CASSQIFAGTAFGYTF
TRBV4-3 | CASSQGLAGSTYEQYF
TRBV6-4 | CASGRPYEQYF
TRBV7-2 | CASSTGTGLSTNYGYTF
TRBV10-3 | CATRGNEQFF
TRBV3-1 | CASSQPGADTQYF
TRBV3-1 | CASSADWGPRVSYEQYF
TRBV2 | CASRESDTQYF
TRBV7-2 | CASSRTGSNSNQPQHF
TRBV7-9 | CASSLITGDEQYF
TRBV9 | CASSLDRSTEAFF
TRBV5-1 | CASSLSGGNTYNEQFF
TRBV6-5 | CASSRTGSYGYTF
TRBV9 | CASSGSGGVQETQYF
TRBV9 | CASSLRTGSTNYGYTF
TRBV30 | CAWGGQSNQPQHF
TRBV5-1 | CASSLSFDEQYF
TRBV15 | CATGSVAVGRRETQYF
TRBV24-1 | CATSDTGELFF
TRBV5-4 | CASSGRSGGQETQYF
TRBV2 | CASTVLRNQPQHF
TRBV12-3/TRBV12-4 | CASRGGQGLGTQPQHF
TRBV21-1 | CASSKGSGVMQVTPLSYEQYF
TRBV4-1 | CASSQEGTADNYGYTF
TRBV5-1 | CASSDTSGYGYTF
TRBV20-1 | CSARVGQNTGELFF
TRBV5-1 | CASSLGTGAQETQYF
TRBV14 | CASSQFQGVAGARSHNEQFF
TRBV20-1 | CSARLGQPNQPQHF
TRBV29-1 | CSVAPRQGVSYEQYF
TRBV27 | CASSLEGFLRNSPLHF
TRBV10-2 | CASSERLTLNTEAFF
TRBV5-5 | CASSPGQADYGYTF
TRBV7-9 | CASRKNGQGGTEAFF
TRBV5-1 | CASSKTGGQQSPLHF
TRBV6-6 | CASSYRVMDEKLFF
TRBV7-2 | CASSQRTGRVETQYF
TRBV18 | CASSPTGPSFF